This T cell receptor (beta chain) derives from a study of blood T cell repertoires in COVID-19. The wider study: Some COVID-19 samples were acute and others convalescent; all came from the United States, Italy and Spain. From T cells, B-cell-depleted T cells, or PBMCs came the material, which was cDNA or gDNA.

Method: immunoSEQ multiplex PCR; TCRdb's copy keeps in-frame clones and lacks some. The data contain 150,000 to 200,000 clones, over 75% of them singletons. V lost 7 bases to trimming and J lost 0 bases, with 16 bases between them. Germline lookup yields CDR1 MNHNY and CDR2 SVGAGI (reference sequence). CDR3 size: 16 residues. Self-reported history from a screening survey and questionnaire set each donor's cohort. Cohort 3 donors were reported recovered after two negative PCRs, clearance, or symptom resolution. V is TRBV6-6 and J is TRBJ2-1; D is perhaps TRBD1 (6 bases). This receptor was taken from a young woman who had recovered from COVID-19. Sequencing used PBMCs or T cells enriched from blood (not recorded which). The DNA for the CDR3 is TGTGCCAGCATTCGATCCACAGGGAGCTCCTACAATGAGCAGTTCTTC. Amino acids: CASIRSTGSSYNEQFF.